A single sample gave rise to the 7 T cell receptor beta chains below, sequenced in a study of T cell changes during pregnancy in multiple sclerosis. Method: immunoSEQ multiplex PCR; TCRdb's copy keeps in-frame clones and lacks some. Of about 50,000 clones in the sample, about nine tenths were seen once. The material sequenced was CD4+ T cells from peripheral blood mononuclear cells, taken after pregnancy. All receptors come from a female donor in good health, enrolled as a control in a pregnancy study.

V usage is TRBV5-6 and J usage is TRBJ2-5, with 8 bases lining up with TRBD2. This CDR3 is 13 amino acids long. CDR1 and CDR2 from the germline V gene are SGHDT and YYEEEE. With 3 bases clipped from V and 5 bases from J, the junction kept 3 bases outside the gene matches. CDR3 DNA sequence: TGTGCCAGCAGCTGGCGGGGGGTGGAGACCCAGTACTTC. Its translation: CASSWRGVETQYF.

Points on this clone: Different DNA sequences within this sample yield the same CDR3. J is TRBJ2-7 and V is TRBV5-4; 9 bases agree with TRBD1. CDR1 is SGHNT, CDR2 YYREEE, per germline (reference sequence). After removal of 4 bases from V and 4 bases from J, the junction contained 12 bases not matched to a gene. The CDR3 totals 16 residues. Here the CDR3 reads CASSPAGGQGLYEQYF. CDR3 nucleotide sequence: TGTGCCAGCAGCCCCGCTGGGGGACAGGGATTATACGAGCAGTACTTC.

This chain joins TRBV18 and TRBJ2-3; D remains ambiguous. The V gene lost 3 bases and the J gene lost 2 bases, with 3 bases spanning the gap. Germline V lookup: CDR1 KGHSH, CDR2 LQKENI. The CDR3 sequence is 12 residues long. CDR3: CASSPFTDTQYF. The CDR3 region has the DNA TGTGCCAGCTCACCCTTCACAGATACGCAGTATTTT.

V and J are TRBV21-1 and TRBJ2-7; TRBD2 is taken as the D call from the table, unchecked against the DNA. TRBV21-1 is flagged as a pseudogene. The CDR3 runs to 15 residues. The CDR3 DNA sequence: TGTGCCAGCAGCCCCTGGGGGATTAGCGGGAGGATCCAGTACTTC. Amino acids: CASSPWGISGRIQYF.

The V call is TRBV27, the J call TRBJ2-1, with TRBD2 identical over 9 bases. Per the germline V gene, CDR1 is MNHEY and CDR2 is SMNVEV (reference sequence). V gave up 5 bases and J gave up 9 bases; unmatched junction bases: 11. The CDR3 consists of 15 residues. The CDR3: CASSGGGRRGGEQFF. The CDR3 nucleotides are TGTGCCAGCAGTGGCGGGGGCAGGCGGGGGGGTGAGCAGTTCTTC.

This chain joins TRBV19 and TRBJ2-5; TRBD2 matches 8 bases. From germline, CDR1 is LNHDA and CDR2 SQIVND (reference sequence). The CDR3 contains 16 residues. V shed 5 bases and J 4 bases; nucleotides not matched to a gene: 12. The CDR3 sequence: CASSAPGTRGGETQYF. CDR3 in DNA: TGTGCCAGTAGTGCCCCCGGGACTAGGGGTGGAGAGACCCAGTACTTC.

This clone appeared once. The chain is built from TRBV19 and TRBJ1-5; D not resolved. Germline assignment: CDR1 LNHDA and CDR2 SQIVND (reference sequence). Trimming cost V 6 bases and J 5 bases, with 11 bases left between them. This CDR3 contains 13 residues. The CDR3 region is CASRLRRDQPQHF. CDR3 in DNA: TGTGCCAGTAGACTGAGGCGAGATCAGCCCCAGCATTTT.